These 25 T cell receptor beta chains came from one sample sequenced in a study of graft-versus-host responses after intestinal transplantation. TCRdb keeps only in-frame clones here, not all; method: immunoSEQ multiplex PCR. Here the sample spans about 99,000 clones, around 93% being singletons. Which antigens these TCRs recognize remains unknown. The sample was unstimulated CD8+ T cells sorted from spleen or lymph node cells, taken before transplant. The receptors here all came from a human donor who was the organ donor for an intestinal transplant.

This sequence joins TRBV6-5 and TRBJ1-1, with TRBD1 as a possible D gene (5 bases). V lost 2 bases to trimming and J lost 6 bases, with 13 bases between them. The CDR3 has 14 residues. Germline CDR1 is MNHEY and CDR2 is SVGAGI. CDR3 DNA sequence: TGTGCCAGCAGTTACCGGGTTTGGGGCGCTGAAGCTTTCTTT. This gives the protein CASSYRVWGAEAFF.

The CDR3 DNA sequence: TGTGCCAGCAGCCAAGTCAGGGGAGGGAATGAAAAACTGTTTTTT. Translated: CASSQVRGGNEKLFF. The chain employs TRBV14 and TRBJ1-4, with a weak D call TRBD1 (6 bases). CDR3 size: 15 residues. The germline gives CDR1 SGHDN, CDR2 FVKESK. Trimming removed 1 base from V and 5 bases from J, with 11 bases in between.

This rearrangement joins TRBV7-9 to TRBJ1-2, with a possible D match to TRBD1 (5 bases). The CDR3 runs 13 residues. Trimming cost V 2 bases and J 2 bases, with 6 bases left between them. Germline CDR1 and CDR2: SEHNR and FQNEAQ (reference sequence). The CDR3 region has the DNA TGTGCCAGCAGCTTACAGGGAAACTATGGCTACACCTTC. Translation: CASSLQGNYGYTF.

This rearrangement joins TRBV6-5 to TRBJ2-2, with D possibly TRBD2 on 6 matching bases. V shed 0 bases and J shed 3 bases, with 8 bases lying between them. Germline loops: CDR1 MNHEY, CDR2 SVGAGI. CDR3 length: 15 residues. CDR3: CASSYSGGDTGELFF. In DNA form, the CDR3 reads TGTGCCAGCAGTTACTCCGGGGGAGACACCGGGGAGCTGTTTTTT.

The J gene is TRBJ2-5, the V gene TRBV30; tentatively, D is TRBD2 (6 bases). From germline, CDR1 is GTSNPN and CDR2 SVGIG (reference sequence). V shed 4 bases and J shed 4 bases, with 19 bases lying between them. The CDR3 consists of 15 residues. The chain's CDR3 is CAWTFQEGPRETQYF. DNA for the CDR3: TGTGCCTGGACTTTTCAGGAGGGTCCTCGAGAGACCCAGTACTTC.

This clone was seen only a few times. The J gene is TRBJ1-2, the V gene TRBV4-1; 7 nucleotides match TRBD1. The CDR3 has 15 amino acids. CDR1 and CDR2 from the germline V gene are MGHRA and YSYEKL. J gave up 1 base and V 0 bases, and 2 bases lay outside the gene matches. Here the CDR3 DNA reads TGCGCCAGCAGCCAAGAAGGGACAGTTAACTATGGCTACACCTTC. Its protein is CASSQEGTVNYGYTF.

The chain has TRBV11-3 and TRBJ2-3, with TRBD2 as a possible D gene (5 bases). Germline CDR1 and CDR2: SGHNT and YENEEA. The CDR3 is made up of 16 amino acids. Trimming stripped 5 bases from V and 0 bases from J, with 15 bases between. CDR3 sequence: CASSTTMSGSTDTQYF. The CDR3 DNA sequence: TGTGCCAGCAGCACGACTATGTCCGGCAGCACAGATACGCAGTATTTT.

The chain is built from TRBV19 and TRBJ2-3, with D possibly matching TRBD1 (6 bases). V lost 9 bases to trimming and J lost 0 bases, with 13 bases between them. The CDR3 is made up of 14 amino acids. Germline V gene sequence: CDR1 LNHDA, CDR2 SQIVND (reference sequence). CDR3 in DNA: TGTGCCAGCCTACAGGGCCAAAGCACAGATACGCAGTATTTT. It specifies CASLQGQSTDTQYF. Filled out from reference TRBV19 and TRBJ2-3, the complete variable domain reads DGGITQSPKYLFRKEGQNVTLSCEQNLNHDAMYWYRQDPGQGLRLIYYSQIVNDFQKGDIAEGYSVSREKKESFPLTVTSAQKNPTAFYLCASLQGQSTDTQYFGPGTRLTVL.

CDR3 loop: CASSPGLASHGQYF. Written as DNA, the CDR3 is TGTGCCAGTAGCCCCGGACTAGCCTCACACGGGCAGTACTTC. The chain carries TRBV19 and TRBJ2-7; TRBD2 aligns across 8 bases. Germline CDR1 and CDR2: LNHDA and SQIVND (reference sequence). The V and J ends lost 6 bases and 9 bases, in that order; junction bases with no gene match: 13. The CDR3 totals 14 residues.

The CDR3 region is CASGSGLAGGPGWQETQYF. The DNA of the CDR3 is TGTGCTAGTGGTTCAGGACTAGCGGGGGGGCCTGGTTGGCAAGAGACCCAGTACTTC. The chain combines TRBV12-5 with TRBJ2-5, with 15 bases matching TRBD2. Germline V gene data show CDR1 as LGHNT and CDR2 as FRNRAP. Trimming took 4 bases from V and 2 from J; bases not matched to a gene: 11. This CDR3 is built from 19 residues.

This clone appeared once. V and J are TRBV14 and TRBJ2-3; TRBD2 agrees at 14 bases. Trimming at V came to 3 bases and at J to 5 bases, leaving 4 bases not matched to a gene. Germline V gives CDR1 SGHDN, CDR2 FVKESK. The CDR3 sequence is 16 residues long. Written as DNA, the CDR3 is TGTGCCAGCAGCCAGGGACTAGCGGGAGTTGAAGATACGCAGTATTTT. Protein sequence: CASSQGLAGVEDTQYF.

V gene TRBV11-2 combines with J gene TRBJ2-2, with 13 bases fitting TRBD2. Unmatched junction bases numbered 14, after V lost 6 bases and J lost 7 bases. Germline values: CDR1 SGHAT, CDR2 FQNNGV. CDR3 length equals 18 residues. The chain's CDR3 is CASRGTSGVSYHGGELFF. CDR3 nucleotide sequence: TGTGCCAGCAGAGGGACTAGCGGGGTATCGTATCACGGCGGGGAGCTGTTTTTT. Supplemented by reference TRBV11-2 and TRBJ2-2, the full variable domain reads EAGVAQSPRYKIIEKRQSVAFWCNPISGHATLYWYQQILGQGPKLLIQFQNNGVVDDSQLPKDRFSAERLKGVDSTLKIQPAKLEDSAVYLCASRGTSGVSYHGGELFFGEGSRLTVL.

This clone was seen a handful of times. The chain recombines TRBV30 with TRBJ1-4; 8 nucleotides line up with TRBD1. This CDR3 region has 13 residues. The germline CDR1 and CDR2 sequences are GTSNPN and SVGIG (reference sequence). V was pared by 8 bases and J by 5 bases, with 7 bases of the junction left unmatched. The CDR3 protein is CAGTQGANEKLFF. CDR3 DNA sequence: TGTGCCGGGACTCAGGGGGCAAATGAAAAACTGTTTTTT. Full variable domain (outside the CDR3, taken from reference TRBV30 and TRBJ1-4): SQTIHQWPATLVQPVGSPLSLECTVEGTSNPNLYWYRQAAGRGLQLLFYSVGIGQISSEVPQNLSASRPQDRQFILSSKKLLLSDSGFYLCAGTQGANEKLFFGSGTQLSVL.

The chain couples TRBV28 to TRBJ2-7; D is perhaps TRBD1 (6 bases). The ends were cut back, 6 bases at V and 4 bases at J, with 16 bases in the middle. The V gene's germline CDR1 is MDHEN and CDR2 SYDVKM. The CDR3 is made up of 14 amino acids. CDR3 amino acids: CASRMSGTPYEQYF. CDR3 DNA: TGTGCCAGCAGGATGTCCGGGACACCATACGAGCAGTACTTC.

This chain links TRBV6-1 with TRBJ2-7; 8 bases match TRBD2. Germline V gene sequence: CDR1 MNHNS, CDR2 SASEGT. After removal of 6 bases from V and 3 bases from J, the junction contained 7 bases not matched to a gene. This CDR3 is built from 14 residues. In DNA, the CDR3 is TGTGCCAGCAGCCCACTAGCGGAATACTACGAGCAGTACTTC. Translating it yields CASSPLAEYYEQYF.

The count of this clone is one. This chain joins TRBV10-3 and TRBJ1-4, with a weak D call TRBD1 (5 bases). The V gene lost 0 bases and the J gene lost 6 bases, with 23 bases spanning the gap. CDR1 and CDR2 from the germline V gene are ENHRY and SYGVKD. The CDR3 spans 19 residues. CDR3 DNA sequence: TGTGCCATCAGTGAGTCGAATTTTGGGTGGGGCCGGTTGGATGAAAAACTGTTTTTT. Its protein product is CAISESNFGWGRLDEKLFF.

This clone was seen a few times. The J gene is TRBJ2-2, the V gene TRBV10-2, with 11 bases identical to TRBD2. Germline lookup yields CDR1 WSHSY and CDR2 SAAADI. Trimming removed 3 bases from V and 3 bases from J; junction bases left unmatched: 3. This CDR3 contains 16 residues. The CDR3 reads CASSELLAGDTGELFF. CDR3 in DNA: TGCGCCAGCAGTGAATTACTAGCGGGGGACACCGGGGAGCTGTTTTTT.

The rearrangement links TRBV4-1 to TRBJ2-3; D uncertain. The CDR3 is 14 residues long. The V gene's germline CDR1 is MGHRA and CDR2 YSYEKL. V dropped 4 bases and J dropped 8 bases, with 16 bases sitting between them. CDR3 in amino acids: CASSLRVPLRTQYF. The CDR3 DNA sequence: TGCGCCAGCAGCCTGCGAGTCCCCTTGCGTACGCAGTATTTT.

This chain links TRBV6-6 with TRBJ1-1, with unresolved D. This CDR3 region has 11 residues. The V gene lost 10 bases and the J gene lost 1 base, with 7 bases spanning the gap. The germline V gene encodes CDR1 MNHNY and CDR2 SVGAGI (reference sequence). The CDR3 region has the DNA TGTGCCACCAGACAGAACACTGAAGCTTTCTTT. This encodes CATRQNTEAFF.

The rearrangement links TRBV12-1 to TRBJ2-1; the table's TRBD2 call for D was not verified on the DNA. TRBV12-1 is a pseudogene. This CDR3 contains 18 residues. The CDR3 DNA sequence: TGTGCCAGCAGCTTTCCCTGTCTGAATAGCGGGACTAATAATGAGCAGTTCTTC. Translation gives CASSFPCLNSGTNNEQFF.

The rearrangement links TRBV10-2 to TRBJ2-1, with TRBD2 matching over 9 bases. This CDR3 spans 16 amino acids. The germline V gene encodes CDR1 WSHSY and CDR2 SAAADI. J lost 8 bases, V lost 7 bases, and 15 bases had no gene match. CDR3 DNA sequence: TGCGCCAGCACCATATTATTGCGGGGGGGCCTCCATGAGCAGTTCTTC. It yields the protein CASTILLRGGLHEQFF.

The gene calls are TRBV7-8 and TRBJ1-5; TRBD1 is a possible D gene (6 bases). Looked up from germline, CDR1 is SGHVS and CDR2 is FQNEAQ. Trimming shortened V by 8 bases and J by 2 bases, and 10 bases separated the two germline ends. The length of the CDR3 is 13 residues. CDR3 DNA sequence: TGTGCCAGCGGTTCAGGGGGCAATCAGCCCCAGCATTTT. The encoded protein is CASGSGGNQPQHF.

V usage is TRBV5-1 and J usage is TRBJ2-3; maybe TRBD1 (5 bases). V dropped 2 bases and J dropped 6 bases, with 13 bases sitting between them. From germline, CDR1 is SGHRS and CDR2 YFSETQ. The CDR3 length is 14 residues. CDR3 nucleotides: TGCGCCAGCAGCTTATTGACAGAATGGGATACGCAGTATTTT. Residues: CASSLLTEWDTQYF.

This clone has only one observation. The chain couples TRBV30 to TRBJ1-4, with unresolved D. V lost 2 bases and J lost 8, with 9 bases in between. The germline CDR1 and CDR2 sequences are GTSNPN and SVGIG (reference sequence). There are 12 residues in the CDR3. The CDR3 bases are TGTGCCTGGAGTACGGGGTACGAAAAACTGTTTTTT. The encoded protein is CAWSTGYEKLFF.

V and J are TRBV11-2 and TRBJ1-2; D not certain. CDR3 length equals 13 residues. Trimming left V 4 bases short and J 4 bases short, with 10 bases between. The V gene's germline CDR1 is SGHAT and CDR2 FQNNGV. CDR3 amino acids: CASSSPGSYGYTF. In DNA, the CDR3 is TGTGCCAGCAGCTCCCCGGGGAGCTATGGCTACACCTTC.